This entry describes one T cell receptor beta chain. The data are from a study of T-cell memory formation after mild COVID-19. TCRdb ran MiXCR on the 5' RACE reads and lists one entry per CDR3 protein. The sample lists roughly 220,000 distinct CDR3 sequences; more than 8% were seen once. Germline trimming cut 8 bases from V and 2 bases from J; bases unmatched to any gene: 6. The CDR3 contains 14 residues. The germline V gene encodes CDR1 WSHSY and CDR2 SAAADI. The sequenced sample was PBMCs or a T cell subset sorted from them (not recorded which). The genes are TRBV10-2 and TRBJ2-7, with 10 bases identical to TRBD2. The receptor comes from a man aged 18 to 30 who had mild COVID-19 (a few samples of this study predate the infection). Cell type and time point are not known. The CDR3 loop reads CASRGLADTYEQYF. The DNA for the CDR3 is TGCGCCAGCCGCGGACTAGCGGATACCTACGAGCAGTACTTC.